Each of the 3 T cell receptor beta chains below was sequenced from the same sample in a study of tumor-infiltrating lymphocytes in primary liver carcinoma (dated by TCRdb to 2017 to 2019). TRIzol reagent was used to extract blood RNA from unsorted whole blood, while the DNeasy Blood & Tissue kit provided the germline DNA. These reads were obtained on an Illumina HiSeq 2500. TCRbeta-specific cDNA was reverse-transcribed from 500 ng total RNA using a constant-region primer and ProtoScript II reverse transcriptase. The TCRbeta libraries were prepared through three rounds of nested multiplex PCR following a slightly modified ARM-PCR procedure. Each of the first two PCR rounds ran for 9 to 11 cycles using multiplex TRBV1-TRBV30 forward primers together with a Cbeta reverse primer. In TCRdb, the public reads were trimmed at Q25 with fastp and aligned with MiXCR, with productive beta chains retained. Entries are consolidated by CDR3 protein sequence, retaining the most common genes and DNA. This sample lists 310,000 or so distinct CDR3 sequences; roughly three fifths were detected once. The top ten clones comprise around 15% of the sample.

Sequencing used peripheral blood. The receptors originated from a woman aged 30 to 39 with primary liver carcinoma and hepatitis B virus infection.

V usage is TRBV7-9 and J usage is TRBJ2-2, with 12 positions matching TRBD1. Germline loops: CDR1 SEHNR, CDR2 FQNEAQ (reference sequence). V shed 11 bases, J shed 8 bases, and the junction held 15 bases outside the gene matches. The CDR3 has 16 amino acids. CDR3 amino acids: CAFHPPGTGGTGELFF. The CDR3 nucleotides read TGTGCCTTTCACCCACCCGGGACAGGGGGCACGGGGGAGCTGTTTTTT.

With regard to this clonotype: Because the CDR3's place on the DNA is in doubt, the DNA is left out and the CDR3 is given as listed by TCRdb. The chain employs TRBV29-1 and TRBJ1-3; TRBD1, the table's D call, was not compared with the DNA. Germline V CDR1 and CDR2: SQVTM, ANQGSEA. The CDR3 has 14 residues if both end residues are counted. This CDR3 is CSVGGGTVMNTIHF.

The chain employs TRBV11-2 and TRBJ2-2, with 13 bases lining up with TRBD2. Germline-derived CDR1 and CDR2 are SGHAT and FQNNGV. The CDR3 has 17 amino acids. The CDR3 DNA follows: TGTGTCGGCAGCTCGGGACTAGCGGGAACGATCGCCGGGGAGCTGTTTTTT. Its protein product is CVGSSGLAGTIAGELFF.